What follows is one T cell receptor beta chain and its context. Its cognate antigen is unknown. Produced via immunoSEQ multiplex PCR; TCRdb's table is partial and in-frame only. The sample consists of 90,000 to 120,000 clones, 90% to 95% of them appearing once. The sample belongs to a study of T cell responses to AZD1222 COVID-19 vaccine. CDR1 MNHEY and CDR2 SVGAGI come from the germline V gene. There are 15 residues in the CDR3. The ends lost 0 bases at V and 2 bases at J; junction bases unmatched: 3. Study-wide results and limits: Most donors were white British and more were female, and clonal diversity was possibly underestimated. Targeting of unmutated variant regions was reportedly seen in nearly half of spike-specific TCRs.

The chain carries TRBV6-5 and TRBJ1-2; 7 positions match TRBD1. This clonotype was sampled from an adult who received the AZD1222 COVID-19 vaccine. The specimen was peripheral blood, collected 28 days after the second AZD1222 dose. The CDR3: CASSYSQQGNYGYTF. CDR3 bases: TGTGCCAGCAGTTACTCCCAACAGGGGAACTATGGCTACACCTTC.